These 30 T cell receptor beta chains came from one sample sequenced in a study of T cell changes during pregnancy in multiple sclerosis. Assay: immunoSEQ multiplex PCR; the TCRdb copy retains only in-frame clones and omits some. The table lists under 55,000 clones, about 90% of them singletons. Sequenced here: peripheral blood, sampled in the first trimester of pregnancy. These receptors all stem from a female donor with multiple sclerosis, enrolled in a pregnancy study.

The CDR3 sequence: CASSQVRIYGYTF. CDR3 nucleotide sequence: TGTGCCAGCAGCCAGGTCCGAATCTATGGCTACACCTTC. The chain carries TRBV7-9 and TRBJ1-2; D unclear. The CDR3 extends over 13 amino acids. V was clipped by 5 bases and J by 4 bases, with 11 bases between them. The V gene's germline CDR1 is SEHNR and CDR2 FQNEAQ (reference sequence).

The rearrangement joins TRBV6-5 to TRBJ1-1, with 7 bases lining up with TRBD1. The CDR3 consists of 14 residues. Trimming took 4 bases from V and 3 from J; bases not matched to a gene: 5. Per the germline V gene, CDR1 is MNHEY and CDR2 is SVGAGI. Written as DNA, the CDR3 is TGTGCCAGCAGTTGGGGGGACAGCCACACTGAAGCTTTCTTT. Protein: CASSWGDSHTEAFF.

The rearrangement joins TRBV6-1 to TRBJ2-1; 8 nucleotides line up with TRBD2. Germline V gives CDR1 MNHNS, CDR2 SASEGT. Losses at the gene ends were 3 bases for V and 4 bases for J; bases not matched to a gene: 2. The CDR3 loop spans 14 amino acids. The CDR3 here is CASSDPGGYNEQFF. CDR3 sequence (DNA): TGTGCCAGCAGTGACCCGGGGGGGTACAATGAGCAGTTCTTC.

This clone was seen a single time. The chain has TRBV29-1 and TRBJ2-1; D might be TRBD2 (6 bases). Germline V CDR1 and CDR2: SQVTM, ANQGSEA. The V and J ends lost 6 bases and 5 bases respectively, with 17 bases between them. This CDR3 comprises 14 residues. CDR3 region: CSVASPGLNNEQFF. As DNA, the CDR3 is TGCAGCGTGGCTAGTCCGGGACTCAACAATGAGCAGTTCTTC.

The rearrangement uses TRBV14 and TRBJ1-1, with TRBD1 matching 7 bases. The trim removed 6 bases at V and 10 bases at J, leaving 11 bases unmatched. The germline CDR1 and CDR2 sequences are SGHDN and FVKESK. The CDR3 runs 13 residues. The CDR3 reads CASSLDREVSAFF. In nucleotides, the CDR3 is TGTGCCAGCAGTCTTGACAGGGAGGTGTCAGCTTTCTTT.

The genes are TRBV6-4 and TRBJ2-3; 7 bases line up with TRBD2. V was clipped by 2 bases and J by 4 bases; unmatched bases: 6. The CDR3 is made up of 15 amino acids. The germline gives CDR1 MRHNA, CDR2 SNTAGT. CDR3 residues: CASSDTSEGSDTQYF. The CDR3 coding sequence is TGTGCCAGCAGTGACACTAGCGAGGGGTCAGATACGCAGTATTTT.

This chain links TRBV5-1 with TRBJ2-5; D might be TRBD2 (5 bases). With 0 bases removed from V and 3 bases from J, the gap between germline ends came to 6 bases. Germline CDR1 is SGHRS and CDR2 is YFSETQ. The CDR3 has 13 residues. The CDR3 spells CASSLVSEETQYF. The CDR3 DNA reads TGCGCCAGCAGCTTGGTTAGCGAAGAGACCCAGTACTTC.

This clone was observed a single time. The chain joins TRBV11-1 to TRBJ2-7; tentatively, D is TRBD1 (6 bases). CDR1 SGHAT and CDR2 FQDESV come from the germline V gene (reference sequence). This CDR3 has 19 residues. The V end was cut by 2 bases, the J end by 3 bases, with 26 bases between. CDR3 residues: CASSLMGTPRQALFYEQYF. CDR3 sequence (DNA): TGTGCCAGCAGCTTAATGGGGACCCCTCGACAGGCCCTGTTCTACGAGCAGTACTTC.

This clone was found once. V gene TRBV2 combines with J gene TRBJ1-2, with 12 bases lining up with TRBD1. Germline V gene lookup returns CDR1 SNHLY and CDR2 FYNNEI. Trimming at V came to 4 bases and at J to 7 bases, leaving 7 bases not matched to a gene. The CDR3 sequence is 15 residues long. The CDR3 sequence is CASSGSGTGGSGYTF. CDR3 in DNA: TGTGCCAGCAGTGGCTCAGGGACAGGGGGCTCTGGCTACACCTTC.

This clone has a handful of counts. The gene calls are TRBV5-1 and TRBJ1-2, with 9 bases identical to TRBD1. With 3 bases clipped from V and 6 bases from J, the junction kept 6 bases outside the gene matches. Germline assignment: CDR1 SGHRS and CDR2 YFSETQ. CDR3 length: 14 amino acids. Here the CDR3 DNA reads TGCGCCAGCAGCTGGGGGACAGGGCTTGATGGCTACACCTTC. It yields the protein CASSWGTGLDGYTF.

This clone was seen a single time. CDR3 sequence reads: CASSRGQTRTDTQYF. CDR3 bases: TGCGCCAGCAGTAGGGGACAGACCCGCACAGATACGCAGTATTTT. V and J are TRBV4-3 and TRBJ2-3, with 7 bases fitting TRBD1. This CDR3 has 15 residues. Germline loops: CDR1 LGHNA, CDR2 YSLEER. The ends lost 6 bases at V and 1 base at J; junction bases unmatched: 7.

The genes are TRBV5-1 and TRBJ1-5, with a possible D match to TRBD1 (6 bases). The CDR3 length is 13 residues. Germline V gives CDR1 SGHRS, CDR2 YFSETQ. V was shortened by 4 bases and J by 5 bases, with 10 bases between the two germline ends. CDR3 sequence: CASSQQGDQPQHF. The DNA of the CDR3 is TGCGCCAGCAGCCAACAGGGAGATCAGCCCCAGCATTTT.

V usage is TRBV7-8 and J usage is TRBJ2-3; TRBD2 matches at 8 bases. V lost 9 bases, J lost 5 bases, and 16 bases stayed unmatched. This CDR3 comprises 16 residues. Per germline, CDR1 SGHVS and CDR2 FQNEAQ. CDR3 protein: CASAIFGAGVGDTQYF. DNA for the CDR3: TGTGCCAGTGCGATTTTTGGAGCGGGAGTGGGAGATACGCAGTATTTT. Full variable domain (remainder filled in from reference TRBV7-8 and TRBJ2-3): GAGVSQSPRYKVAKRGQDVALRCDPISGHVSLFWYQQALGQGPEFLTYFQNEAQLDKSGLPSDRFFAERPEGSVSTLKIQRTQQEDSAVYLCASAIFGAGVGDTQYFGPGTRLTVL.

V is TRBV18 and J is TRBJ2-7; no clear D. Trimming cost V 3 bases and J 1 base, with 4 bases left between them. This CDR3 region has 12 residues. Germline V gene data show CDR1 as KGHSH and CDR2 as LQKENI. In DNA, the CDR3 is TGTGCCAGCTCACCTTCGTCCTACGAGCAGTACTTC. Translating gives CASSPSSYEQYF. The whole variable domain, filled in from reference TRBV18 and TRBJ2-7, reads NAGVMQNPRHLVRRRGQEARLRCSPMKGHSHVYWYRQLPEEGLKFMVYLQKENIIDESGMPKERFSAEFPKEGPSILRIQQVVRGDSAAYFCASSPSSYEQYFGPGTRLTVT.

This sequence joins TRBV2 and TRBJ1-2, with 8 bases fitting TRBD1. This CDR3 spans 13 amino acids. V lost 10 bases, J lost 4 bases, and 8 bases stayed unmatched. CDR1 SNHLY and CDR2 FYNNEI come from the germline V gene. The CDR3 DNA reads as TGTGCCATCAGGACAGGGCTTGGCTATGGCTACACCTTC. It encodes CAIRTGLGYGYTF.

The chain carries TRBV18 and TRBJ1-2; 8 nucleotides agree with TRBD1. The junction had 9 bases not matched to a gene; V was cut back by 5 bases and J by 7 bases. Germline CDR1 KGHSH, CDR2 LQKENI. This CDR3 is built from 14 residues. For the CDR3, the DNA is TGTGCCAGCTCATCGCAGGGGGCGCGACGTGGCTACACCTTC. Amino acids: CASSSQGARRGYTF.

The CDR3 nucleotides read TGCAGCGCGACCCGGAGTTACGAGCAGTACTTC. Its translation: CSATRSYEQYF. The chain combines TRBV20-1 with TRBJ2-7; D not certain. The CDR3 covers 11 residues. Germline V gene sequence: CDR1 DFQATT, CDR2 SNEGSKA (reference sequence).

The gene calls are TRBV19 and TRBJ1-2; the D gene is possibly TRBD1 (6 bases). This CDR3 is built from 14 residues. Trimming pared 1 base from V and 6 bases from J, leaving 12 bases between. Germline V CDR1 and CDR2: LNHDA, SQIVND (reference sequence). The CDR3 spells CASSIGWTVDGYTF. CDR3 DNA sequence: TGTGCCAGTAGTATAGGATGGACAGTAGATGGCTACACCTTC.

This clone appeared many times. The chain couples TRBV6-4 to TRBJ2-2; 12 positions agree with TRBD2. This CDR3 has 15 amino acids. Germline CDR1 reads MRHNA; CDR2 reads SNTAGT. J lost 6 bases, V lost 2 bases, and 1 base had no gene match. This CDR3 reads CASSDASGGAGELFF. DNA of the CDR3: TGTGCCAGCAGTGACGCTAGCGGGGGGGCCGGGGAGCTGTTTTTT.

The chain carries TRBV15 and TRBJ2-3; 7 bases are a match to TRBD2. The CDR3 extends over 13 amino acids. In germline, CDR1 is LNHNV, CDR2 YYDKDF (reference sequence). The V gene end was trimmed by 9 bases and the J gene end by 0 bases; junction bases not matched to a gene: 3. In DNA form, the CDR3 reads TGTGCCACGCTAGCGGCGAGCACAGATACGCAGTATTTT. This sequence encodes CATLAASTDTQYF.

J is TRBJ1-1 and V is TRBV6-4; D possibly corresponds to TRBD1 (6 bases). Germline V gene sequence: CDR1 MRHNA, CDR2 SNTAGT. The V and J ends lost 6 bases and 1 base respectively, with 15 bases between them. This CDR3 contains 15 residues. The chain's CDR3 is CASSPSGQTNTEAFF. In DNA form, the CDR3 reads TGTGCCAGCAGCCCCTCGGGACAAACGAACACTGAAGCTTTCTTT.

The chain links TRBV4-1 to TRBJ2-5; 9 bases are shared with TRBD2. CDR3 length: 15 amino acids. J lost 4 bases, V lost 4 bases, and 7 bases had no gene match. Germline values: CDR1 MGHRA, CDR2 YSYEKL. The CDR3 sequence is CASSPQAGGGETQYF. CDR3 DNA: TGCGCCAGCAGCCCTCAAGCGGGGGGAGGAGAGACCCAGTACTTC.

The table lists this clone with a count of one. This chain joins TRBV7-9 and TRBJ1-3; no firm D call. The germline V and J ends were trimmed by 7 bases and 4 bases, with 11 bases remaining between them. The CDR3 contains 13 residues. Germline values: CDR1 SEHNR, CDR2 FQNEAQ (reference sequence). This CDR3 is CASTTLRGNTIYF. The CDR3 DNA is TGTGCCAGCACCACCTTGCGGGGAAACACCATATATTTT.

The J gene is TRBJ2-1, the V gene TRBV7-2; 11 bases agree with TRBD1. The V gene's germline CDR1 is SGHTA and CDR2 FQGNSA. V gave up 5 bases and J gave up 3 bases; unmatched junction bases: 3. The CDR3 runs 15 residues. CDR3 residues: CASSPGTGGYNEQFF. DNA for the CDR3: TGTGCCAGCAGCCCCGGGACAGGGGGCTACAATGAGCAGTTCTTC.

This chain connects TRBV5-6 to TRBJ1-1, with a weak D call TRBD1 (5 bases). Germline V lookup: CDR1 SGHDT, CDR2 YYEEEE. The CDR3 has 16 amino acids. V was shortened by 0 bases and J by 2 bases, with 14 bases between the two germline ends. Written as DNA, the CDR3 is TGTGCCAGCAGCTTGGGGCCGGGGGGGATTAACACTGAAGCTTTCTTT. Residues: CASSLGPGGINTEAFF. The whole variable domain, filled in from reference TRBV5-6 and TRBJ1-1, reads DAGVTQSPTHLIKTRGQQVTLRCSPKSGHDTVSWYQQALGQGPQFIFQYYEEEERQRGNFPDRFSGHQFPNYSSELNVNALLLGDSALYLCASSLGPGGINTEAFFGQGTRLTVV.

J is TRBJ2-7 and V is TRBV5-4, with 10 bases lining up with TRBD1. The CDR3 has 15 residues. Germline trimming cut 3 bases from V and 4 bases from J; bases unmatched to any gene: 7. Germline lookup yields CDR1 SGHNT and CDR2 YYREEE (reference sequence). The CDR3 here is CASSSLRDRGYEQYF. CDR3 in DNA: TGTGCCAGCAGCTCACTCCGGGACAGGGGATACGAGCAGTACTTC.

J is TRBJ1-1 and V is TRBV6-6, with a weak D call TRBD1 (6 bases). Germline V gene lookup returns CDR1 MNHNY and CDR2 SVGAGI (reference sequence). CDR3 length: 15 amino acids. V lost 8 bases and J lost 0, with 16 bases in between. As DNA, the CDR3 is TGTGCCAGCGGACCTCCGGGACAAATGAACACTGAAGCTTTCTTT. Translation gives CASGPPGQMNTEAFF.

CDR3 loop: CASSLAGGQETQYF. CDR3 DNA: TGCGCCAGCAGCTTGGCGGGGGGTCAAGAGACCCAGTACTTC. The chain employs TRBV5-1 and TRBJ2-5, with 7 nucleotides matching TRBD2. The ends lost 0 bases at V and 2 bases at J; junction bases unmatched: 1. Germline CDR1 is SGHRS and CDR2 is YFSETQ. This CDR3 contains 14 residues.

This chain links TRBV7-9 with TRBJ2-2, with 10 bases identical to TRBD2. The CDR3 is made up of 14 amino acids. J gave up 5 bases and V 7 bases, and 4 bases lay outside the gene matches. The germline gives CDR1 SEHNR, CDR2 FQNEAQ (reference sequence). CDR3 protein: CASKELAGTGELFF. CDR3 DNA sequence: TGTGCCAGCAAAGAACTAGCGGGGACCGGGGAGCTGTTTTTT.

This chain uses TRBV4-1 with TRBJ1-5; D not certain. The CDR3 sequence is 16 residues long. The germline V and J ends were trimmed by 1 base and 5 bases, with 15 bases remaining between them. Germline CDR1 and CDR2: MGHRA and YSYEKL. This chain's CDR3 is CASSQGFGEVHQPQHF. In nucleotides, the CDR3 is TGCGCCAGCAGCCAAGGGTTCGGGGAGGTCCATCAGCCCCAGCATTTT.